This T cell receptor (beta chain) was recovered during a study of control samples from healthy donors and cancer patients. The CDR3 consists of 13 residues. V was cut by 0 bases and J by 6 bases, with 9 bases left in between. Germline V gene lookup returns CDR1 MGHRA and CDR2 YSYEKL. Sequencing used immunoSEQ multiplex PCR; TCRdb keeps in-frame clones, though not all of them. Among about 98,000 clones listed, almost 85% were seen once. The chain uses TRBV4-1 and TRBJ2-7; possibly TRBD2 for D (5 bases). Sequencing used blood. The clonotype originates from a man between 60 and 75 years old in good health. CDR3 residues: CASSQDRGLEQYF. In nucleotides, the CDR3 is TGCGCCAGCAGCCAAGATCGGGGTCTCGAGCAGTACTTC.